Each of the 20 T cell receptor beta chains below was sequenced from the same sample in a study of cytomegalovirus exposure and HLA in healthy donors. The assay was immunoSEQ multiplex PCR, and TCRdb's table has in-frame clones only and misses some. The profile covers some 150,000 clones, with approximately 90% appearing a single time and more than 1.2% taken by the ten largest. Sequenced sample: PBMCs. Source of these receptors: a woman aged 25 to 39 in good health and CMV-seronegative.

This clone was seen more than once but under ten times. The rearrangement joins TRBV10-3 to TRBJ2-7, with D maybe TRBD1 (5 bases). The CDR3 spans 16 residues. Germline V gene lookup returns CDR1 ENHRY and CDR2 SYGVKD. V gave up 3 bases and J gave up 5 bases, with 20 bases separating them. CDR3 region: CAISDLTGLRSHEQYF. CDR3 DNA: TGTGCCATCAGTGACCTAACAGGTCTCCGGTCCCACGAGCAGTACTTC.

The J gene is TRBJ1-1, the V gene TRBV15; D is undetermined. V was trimmed by 1 base and J by 0 bases, leaving 18 bases between them. Germline V lookup: CDR1 LNHNV, CDR2 YYDKDF (reference sequence). The CDR3 is 18 residues long. The chain's CDR3 is CATSRVPTTGALNTEAFF. Here the CDR3 DNA reads TGTGCCACCAGCAGAGTTCCCACTACGGGAGCCTTGAACACTGAAGCTTTCTTT.

The chain couples TRBV29-1 to TRBJ2-1; D might be TRBD1 (6 bases). This CDR3 is built from 12 residues. The germline gives CDR1 SQVTM, CDR2 ANQGSEA. V was shortened by 6 bases and J by 8 bases, with 14 bases between the two germline ends. CDR3 region: CSVGALGDEQFF. CDR3 nucleotide sequence: TGCAGCGTGGGGGCTCTAGGGGATGAGCAGTTCTTC.

This clone was counted between two and nine times. J is TRBJ1-1 and V is TRBV4-3; D gene unclear. CDR3 length: 13 residues. The V gene lost 4 bases and the J gene lost 0 bases, with 6 bases spanning the gap. Germline V gene data show CDR1 as LGHNA and CDR2 as YSLEER. DNA for the CDR3: TGCGCCAGCAGCCCTTTAATGAACACTGAAGCTTTCTTT. As protein: CASSPLMNTEAFF.

V gene TRBV2 combines with J gene TRBJ1-6, with D hard to call. The CDR3 contains 15 residues. The germline V and J ends were trimmed by 6 bases and 1 base, with 10 bases remaining between them. Per germline, CDR1 SNHLY and CDR2 FYNNEI. The CDR3 loop is CASRVVESYNSPLHF. CDR3 nucleotides: TGTGCCAGCAGGGTGGTAGAGTCCTATAATTCACCCCTCCACTTT.

The chain is built from TRBV29-1 and TRBJ2-3; 7 bases line up with TRBD1. Germline V gene sequence: CDR1 SQVTM, CDR2 ANQGSEA. This CDR3 is 15 amino acids long. With 4 bases clipped from V and 2 bases from J, the junction kept 9 bases outside the gene matches. CDR3 in amino acids: CSVVWGQISTDTQYF. The DNA for the CDR3 is TGCAGCGTTGTATGGGGACAGATATCCACAGATACGCAGTATTTT.

The rearrangement uses TRBV6-1 and TRBJ2-2; D not resolved. Germline V gene lookup returns CDR1 MNHNS and CDR2 SASEGT. V was shortened by 4 bases and J by 1 base, with 7 bases between the two germline ends. The CDR3 runs 14 residues. CDR3 sequence (DNA): TGTGCCAGCAGTGTAATTAGGAACACCGGGGAGCTGTTTTTT. Its translation: CASSVIRNTGELFF.

The chain links TRBV18 to TRBJ1-2; D possibly corresponds to TRBD1 (5 bases). The CDR3 covers 14 residues. Trimming removed 2 bases from V and 4 bases from J, with 11 bases in between. The V gene's germline CDR1 is KGHSH and CDR2 LQKENI. CDR3 sequence: CASSPGRASYGYTF. The CDR3 DNA reads TGTGCCAGCTCACCAGGCAGGGCATCCTATGGCTACACCTTC.

This clone was counted between two and nine times. This chain joins TRBV4-1 and TRBJ1-3, with D tentatively TRBD1 (6 bases). V was trimmed by 1 base and J by 1 base, leaving 20 bases between them. This CDR3 is built from 19 residues. Looked up from germline, CDR1 is MGHRA and CDR2 is YSYEKL. The CDR3 here is CASSQVFPGQLSSGNTIYF. The CDR3 DNA reads as TGCGCCAGCAGCCAAGTATTTCCGGGACAACTATCTTCTGGAAACACCATATATTTT.

This clone has just one count. The CDR3 here is CASSEGGTATYEQYF. The DNA for the CDR3 is TGTGCCAGCAGTGAAGGGGGGACAGCCACCTACGAGCAGTACTTC. This rearrangement joins TRBV6-1 to TRBJ2-7; 7 bases align to TRBD1. The CDR3 is 15 residues long. J gave up 2 bases and V 1 base, and 5 bases lay outside the gene matches. The germline V gene has CDR1 MNHNS and CDR2 SASEGT.

The V gene is TRBV25-1, the J gene TRBJ1-1; 8 bases fit TRBD1. V lost 3 bases to trimming and J lost 4 bases; unmatched junction nucleotides: 10. Germline V lookup: CDR1 MGHDK, CDR2 SYGVNS. This CDR3 comprises 16 residues. The chain's CDR3 is CASSDLQGALGTEAFF. The CDR3 DNA reads as TGTGCCAGCAGTGATTTGCAGGGGGCGTTGGGCACTGAAGCTTTCTTT.

The chain employs TRBV25-1 and TRBJ1-3; D gene unclear. CDR1 and CDR2 (germline): MGHDK, SYGVNS. The V end was cut by 3 bases, the J end by 2 bases, with 5 bases between. This CDR3 region has 13 residues. CDR3 coding DNA: TGTGCCAGCAGTGAGTGGCCTGGAAACACCATATATTTT. Protein: CASSEWPGNTIYF.

The chain has TRBV7-2 and TRBJ2-2, with D tentatively TRBD1 (5 bases). V lost 7 bases to trimming and J lost 5 bases, with 11 bases between them. The CDR3 has 13 amino acids. CDR1 SGHTA and CDR2 FQGNSA come from the germline V gene. Here the CDR3 DNA reads TGTGCCAGCACCACCAGGGAAACCGGGGAGCTGTTTTTT. This gives the protein CASTTRETGELFF. The whole variable domain, remainder taken from reference TRBV7-2 and TRBJ2-2, is GAGVSQSPSNKVTEKGKDVELRCDPISGHTALYWYRQSLGQGLEFLIYFQGNSAPDKSGLPSDRFSAERTGGSVSTLTIQRTQQEDSAVYLCASTTRETGELFFGEGSRLTVL.

This chain connects TRBV6-6 to TRBJ2-3, with D possibly being TRBD1 (6 bases). The CDR3 consists of 13 residues. The germline V and J ends were trimmed by 6 bases and 8 bases, with 15 bases remaining between them. CDR1 and CDR2 (germline): MNHNY, SVGAGI (reference sequence). In DNA form, the CDR3 reads TGTGCCAGCAGGGGACACCGGTGGGGTACGCAGTATTTT. Translating it yields CASRGHRWGTQYF.

The chain joins TRBV7-6 to TRBJ2-3; possible D gene TRBD2, 6 bases. The germline CDR1 and CDR2 sequences are SGHVS and FNYEAQ. Trimming removed 0 bases from V and 2 bases from J, with 18 bases in between. This CDR3 has 18 amino acids. In DNA form, the CDR3 reads TGTGCCAGCAGCTTAGCGTCCGGGACTCGAACCTACACAGATACGCAGTATTTT. Its protein product is CASSLASGTRTYTDTQYF.

CDR3 sequence: CASSYSSQESTGYTF. The CDR3 DNA reads TGTGCCAGCAGTTACTCGAGTCAGGAAAGTACGGGCTACACCTTC. The rearrangement links TRBV6-6 to TRBJ1-2, with no clear D. Germline lookup yields CDR1 MNHNY and CDR2 SVGAGI (reference sequence). The CDR3 has 15 amino acids. The V gene lost 0 bases and the J gene lost 8 bases, with 16 bases spanning the gap.

This chain links TRBV5-6 with TRBJ2-3; D is undetermined. The CDR3 has 15 residues. Germline V gives CDR1 SGHDT, CDR2 YYEEEE. V gave up 1 base and J gave up 6 bases, with 15 bases separating them. The CDR3 coding sequence is TGTGCCAGCAGCTTGACCACGGTCTACTCGGATACGCAGTATTTT. Amino acids: CASSLTTVYSDTQYF.

This chain links TRBV2 with TRBJ1-1; tentative D call: TRBD1 (6 bases). CDR3 length equals 14 residues. Germline V CDR1 and CDR2: SNHLY, FYNNEI. Trimming removed 3 bases from V and 0 bases from J, with 8 bases in between. CDR3 protein: CASSDGGMNTEAFF. CDR3 in DNA: TGTGCCAGCAGTGATGGGGGCATGAACACTGAAGCTTTCTTT.

This clone occurred a few times. The chain links TRBV2 to TRBJ1-1; D is ambiguous. Germline V gene lookup returns CDR1 SNHLY and CDR2 FYNNEI. The V end was cut by 7 bases, the J end by 0 bases, with 9 bases between. The CDR3 is 13 amino acids. CDR3: CASKVQLNTEAFF. CDR3 bases: TGTGCCAGCAAGGTACAGCTGAACACTGAAGCTTTCTTT.

This chain links TRBV6-1 with TRBJ1-2, with 8 bases that match TRBD1. With V trimmed by 6 bases and J by 4 bases, 4 bases remained unmatched. Germline V gene lookup returns CDR1 MNHNS and CDR2 SASEGT. There are 13 residues in the CDR3. CDR3 loop: CASRTGEIYGYTF. In nucleotides, the CDR3 is TGTGCCAGCAGGACAGGGGAGATCTATGGCTACACCTTC.